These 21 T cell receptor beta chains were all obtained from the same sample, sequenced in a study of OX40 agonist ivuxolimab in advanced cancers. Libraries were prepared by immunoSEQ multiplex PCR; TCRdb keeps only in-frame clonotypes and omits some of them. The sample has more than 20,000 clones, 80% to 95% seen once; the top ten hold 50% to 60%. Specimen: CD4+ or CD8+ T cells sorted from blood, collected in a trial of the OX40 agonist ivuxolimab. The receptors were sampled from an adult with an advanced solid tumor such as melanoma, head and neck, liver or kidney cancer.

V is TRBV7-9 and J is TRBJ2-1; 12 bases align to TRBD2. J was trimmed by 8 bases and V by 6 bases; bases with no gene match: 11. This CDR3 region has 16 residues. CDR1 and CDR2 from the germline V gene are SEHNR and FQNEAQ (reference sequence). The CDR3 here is CASSKTTTSGGDEQFF. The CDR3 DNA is TGTGCCAGCAGTAAAACAACGACTAGCGGGGGAGATGAGCAGTTCTTC.

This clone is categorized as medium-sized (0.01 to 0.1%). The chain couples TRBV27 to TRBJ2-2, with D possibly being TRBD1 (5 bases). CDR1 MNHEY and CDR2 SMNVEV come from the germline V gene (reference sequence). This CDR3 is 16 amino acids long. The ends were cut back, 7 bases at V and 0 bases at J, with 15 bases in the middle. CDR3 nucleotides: TGTGCCAGCACCACGGGCGACAGATCGAACACCGGGGAGCTGTTTTTT. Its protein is CASTTGDRSNTGELFF.

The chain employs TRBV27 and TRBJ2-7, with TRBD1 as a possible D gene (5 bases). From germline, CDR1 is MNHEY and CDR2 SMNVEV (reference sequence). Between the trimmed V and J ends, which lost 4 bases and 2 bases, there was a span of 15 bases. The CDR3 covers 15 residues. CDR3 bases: TGTGCCAGCAGTTCAGTCGGACAAGGGACCTACGAGCAGTACTTC. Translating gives CASSSVGQGTYEQYF.

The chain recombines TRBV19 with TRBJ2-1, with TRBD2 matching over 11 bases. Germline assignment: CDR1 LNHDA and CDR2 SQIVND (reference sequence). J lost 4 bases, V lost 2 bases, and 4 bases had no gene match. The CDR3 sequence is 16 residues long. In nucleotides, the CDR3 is TGTGCCAGTAGTATACTAGCGGGGGGTTATTACAATGAGCAGTTCTTC. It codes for CASSILAGGYYNEQFF.

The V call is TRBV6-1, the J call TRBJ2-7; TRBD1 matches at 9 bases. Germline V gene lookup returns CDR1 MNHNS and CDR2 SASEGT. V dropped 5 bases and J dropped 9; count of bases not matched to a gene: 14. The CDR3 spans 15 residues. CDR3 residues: CASSPGTGNVGGQYF. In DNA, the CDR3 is TGTGCCAGCAGTCCCGGGACAGGGAATGTCGGAGGGCAGTACTTC.

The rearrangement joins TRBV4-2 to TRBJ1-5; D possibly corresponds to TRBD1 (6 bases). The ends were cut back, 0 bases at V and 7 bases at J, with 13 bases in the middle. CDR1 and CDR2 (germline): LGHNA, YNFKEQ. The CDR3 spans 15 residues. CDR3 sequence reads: CASSQDRGSGQPQHF. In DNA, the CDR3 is TGTGCCAGCAGCCAAGACAGGGGCTCGGGGCAGCCCCAGCATTTT.

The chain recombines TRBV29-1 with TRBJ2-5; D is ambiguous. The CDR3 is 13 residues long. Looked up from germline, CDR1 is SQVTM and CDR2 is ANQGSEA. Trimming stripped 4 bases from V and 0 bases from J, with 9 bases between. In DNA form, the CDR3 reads TGCAGCGTTGGTCGCCAGAACCAAGAGACCCAGTACTTC. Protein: CSVGRQNQETQYF.

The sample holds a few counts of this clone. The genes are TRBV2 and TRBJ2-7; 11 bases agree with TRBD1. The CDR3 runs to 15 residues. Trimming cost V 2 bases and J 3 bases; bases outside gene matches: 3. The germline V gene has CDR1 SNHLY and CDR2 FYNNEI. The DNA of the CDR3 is TGTGCCAGCAGTGAATCTGGGACAGGGGGCTACGAGCAGTACTTC. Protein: CASSESGTGGYEQYF.

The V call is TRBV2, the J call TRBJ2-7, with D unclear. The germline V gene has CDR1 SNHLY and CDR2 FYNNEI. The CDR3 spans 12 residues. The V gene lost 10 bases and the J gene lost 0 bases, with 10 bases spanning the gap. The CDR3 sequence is CATRHPSYEQYF. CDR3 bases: TGTGCCACCCGACACCCCTCCTACGAGCAGTACTTC.

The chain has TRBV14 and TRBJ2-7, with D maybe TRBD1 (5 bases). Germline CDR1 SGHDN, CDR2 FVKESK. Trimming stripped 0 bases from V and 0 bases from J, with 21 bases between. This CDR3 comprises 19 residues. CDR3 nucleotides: TGTGCCAGCAGCCAAGATCTAGGGAAGACAGATGGTAACTCCTACGAGCAGTACTTC. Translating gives CASSQDLGKTDGNSYEQYF.

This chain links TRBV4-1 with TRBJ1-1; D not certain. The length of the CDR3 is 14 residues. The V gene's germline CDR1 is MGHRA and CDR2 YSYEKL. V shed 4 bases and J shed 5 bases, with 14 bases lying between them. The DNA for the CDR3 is TGCGCCAGCAGCCTATCAGGACCGTGGACTGAAGCTTTCTTT. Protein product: CASSLSGPWTEAFF.

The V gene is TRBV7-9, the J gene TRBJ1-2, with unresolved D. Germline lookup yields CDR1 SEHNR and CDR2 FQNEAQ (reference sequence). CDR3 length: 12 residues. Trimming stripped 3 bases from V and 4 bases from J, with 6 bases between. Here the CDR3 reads CASSFEGYGYTF. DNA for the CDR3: TGTGCCAGCAGCTTCGAGGGCTATGGCTACACCTTC.

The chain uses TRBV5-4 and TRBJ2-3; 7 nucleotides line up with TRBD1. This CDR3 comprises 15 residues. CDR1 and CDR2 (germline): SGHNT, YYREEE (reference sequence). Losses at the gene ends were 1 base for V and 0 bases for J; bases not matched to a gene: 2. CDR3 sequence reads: CASSLWGQSTDTQYF. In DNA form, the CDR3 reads TGTGCCAGCAGCTTGTGGGGACAGAGCACAGATACGCAGTATTTT.

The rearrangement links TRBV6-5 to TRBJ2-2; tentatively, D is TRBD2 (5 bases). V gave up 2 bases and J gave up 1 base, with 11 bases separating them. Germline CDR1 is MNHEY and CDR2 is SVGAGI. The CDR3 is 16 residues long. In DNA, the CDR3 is TGTGCCAGCAGTTACGGCCTAGCAGTGAACACCGGGGAGCTGTTTTTT. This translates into CASSYGLAVNTGELFF.

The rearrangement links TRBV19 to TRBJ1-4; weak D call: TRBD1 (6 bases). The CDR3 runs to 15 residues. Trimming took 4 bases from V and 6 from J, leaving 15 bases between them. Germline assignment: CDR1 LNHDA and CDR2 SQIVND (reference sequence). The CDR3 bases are TGTGCCAGTAGTACCCAGGGGCTTGGTGATGAAAAACTGTTTTTT. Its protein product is CASSTQGLGDEKLFF.

CDR3 bases: TGTGCCAGCAGCCCCAGACGGTTTCGTGGAACTAGCGGGGGACACGGCTCCTACGAGCAGTACTTC. Translating gives CASSPRRFRGTSGGHGSYEQYF. The chain recombines TRBV13 with TRBJ2-7; 11 bases match TRBD2. Losses at the gene ends were 5 bases for V and 0 bases for J; bases not matched to a gene: 24. Germline V gene data show CDR1 as PRHDT and CDR2 as FYEKMQ (reference sequence). This CDR3 spans 22 amino acids.

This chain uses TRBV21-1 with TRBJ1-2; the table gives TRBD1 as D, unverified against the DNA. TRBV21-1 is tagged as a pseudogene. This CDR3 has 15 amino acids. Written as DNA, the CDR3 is TGTGCCAGCAGCCCCGAGACAGGGGGCGGTTGTGGCTACACCTTC. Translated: CASSPETGGGCGYTF.

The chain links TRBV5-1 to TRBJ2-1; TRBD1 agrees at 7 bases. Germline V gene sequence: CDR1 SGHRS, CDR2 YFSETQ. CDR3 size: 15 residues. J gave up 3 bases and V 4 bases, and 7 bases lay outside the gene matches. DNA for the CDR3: TGCGCCAGCAGCCCCGGGACAGCATACTACAATGAGCAGTTCTTC. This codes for CASSPGTAYYNEQFF.

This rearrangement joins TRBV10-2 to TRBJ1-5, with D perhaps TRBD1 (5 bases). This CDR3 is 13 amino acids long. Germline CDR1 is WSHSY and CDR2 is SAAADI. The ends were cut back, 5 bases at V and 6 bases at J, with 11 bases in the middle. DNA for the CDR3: TGCGCCAGCAGTCCGGGGCAGGCTCAGCCCCAGCATTTT. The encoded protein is CASSPGQAQPQHF.

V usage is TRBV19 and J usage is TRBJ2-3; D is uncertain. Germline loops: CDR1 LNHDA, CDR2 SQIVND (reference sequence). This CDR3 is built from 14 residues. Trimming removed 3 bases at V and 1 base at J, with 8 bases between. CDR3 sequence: CASSMVPRTDTQYF. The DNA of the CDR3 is TGTGCCAGTAGTATGGTTCCTCGCACAGATACGCAGTATTTT.

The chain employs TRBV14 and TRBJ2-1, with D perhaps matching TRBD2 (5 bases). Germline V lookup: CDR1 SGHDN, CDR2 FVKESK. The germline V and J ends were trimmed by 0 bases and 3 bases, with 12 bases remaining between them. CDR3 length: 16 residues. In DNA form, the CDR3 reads TGTGCCAGCAGCCAAGATCTAGCCTCCTTCTACAATGAGCAGTTCTTC. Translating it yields CASSQDLASFYNEQFF.